This TCR beta chain was profiled in a study of T cell responses to AZD1222 COVID-19 vaccine. General study points: The study found Spike-specific TCR breadth and depth rose after two AZD1222 doses. Nearly half of unique spike-specific TCRs reportedly avoided B.1.351 and B.1.1.7 mutated regions.

Profiling relied on immunoSEQ multiplex PCR, and the TCRdb table lists in-frame clones only, not all of them. The sample records roughly 200,000 clones, more than 85% being singletons. J lost 5 bases, V lost 4 bases, and 5 bases had no gene match. The germline CDR1 and CDR2 sequences are SGHAT and FQNNGV. The CDR3 length is 14 residues. This clone was picked up one time. No antigen is known for it. The V call is TRBV11-2, the J call TRBJ1-1; TRBD1 matches at 9 bases. The source material was peripheral blood, sampled on day 0 of MenACWY control vaccination. The receptor was derived from an adult in good health. CDR3 protein: CASSSRQGVTEAFF. DNA of the CDR3: TGTGCCAGCAGCTCTCGACAGGGGGTTACTGAAGCTTTCTTT. Combining the CDR3 with reference TRBV11-2 and TRBJ1-1 gives the whole variable domain EAGVAQSPRYKIIEKRQSVAFWCNPISGHATLYWYQQILGQGPKLLIQFQNNGVVDDSQLPKDRFSAERLKGVDSTLKIQPAKLEDSAVYLCASSSRQGVTEAFFGQGTRLTVV.